This T cell receptor beta chain was sequenced in a study of OX40 agonist ivuxolimab in advanced cancers. Whole-study context: The mean age was roughly 60 years, ranging from 23 to 79, with more than 70% of participants male. Partial responses were achieved by three patients, one with hepatocellular carcinoma and two with cutaneous melanoma. General study points: Researchers report that CD8+ T cells had, on average, more expanded clones than CD4+.

This table comes from immunoSEQ multiplex PCR, and its TCRdb copy is limited to in-frame clones, with some not included. Of 50,000 to 70,000 clones in the sample, over 75% are singletons; the top ten hold 13% to 15%. In the case of this clone: Its cognate antigen is unknown.

The CDR3 totals 12 residues. V was cut by 7 bases and J by 5 bases, with 11 bases left in between. The germline V gene has CDR1 LNHDA and CDR2 SQIVND (reference sequence). At cycle 4 day 1, cycle 7 day 1, and baseline, blood was sampled. Sequenced here: CD4+ or CD8+ T cells sorted from blood, sampled in a trial of the OX40 agonist ivuxolimab. The rearrangement joins TRBV19 to TRBJ1-2; weak D call: TRBD1 (5 bases). The receptor was derived from an adult with an advanced solid tumor such as melanoma, head and neck, liver or kidney cancer. In DNA, the CDR3 is TGTGCCAGTACTCTGGGGGGGTATGGCTACACCTTC. Encoded protein: CASTLGGYGYTF.